Each of the 24 T cell receptor beta chains below was sequenced from the same sample in a study of shared clonotypes between healthy human individuals. TCRdb's copy holds only in-frame clones and misses some; the assay was immunoSEQ multiplex PCR. The table lists approximately 2.5 million clones, under 95% of them singletons. The sequenced sample consisted of naive CD4+ T cells from PBMCs. Subset specified: CD45RA+ positively selected. The receptors shown here come from a man aged 18 to 30 in good health. Some clones in this sample may be carry-over from other donors' samples.

The chain is built from TRBV30 and TRBJ2-1; D unclear. V was cut by 4 bases and J by 12 bases, with 19 bases left in between. There are 13 residues in the CDR3. Germline CDR1 and CDR2: GTSNPN and SVGIG (reference sequence). The CDR3 nucleotides are TGTGCCTGGACCAGTAATCCCTCAGTTGGGCAGTTCTTC. This sequence encodes CAWTSNPSVGQFF.

The rearrangement links TRBV30 to TRBJ2-2; D ambiguous. Trimming took off 4 bases at V and 6 bases at J, with 9 bases between the two ends. CDR1 is GTSNPN, CDR2 SVGIG, per germline (reference sequence). The CDR3 is 12 residues long. CDR3 coding DNA: TGTGCCTGGACAGATGGGGCCGGGGAGCTGTTTTTT. Protein sequence: CAWTDGAGELFF.

Of note for this clone: The sample has other DNA sequences that encode this CDR3 too. V and J are TRBV14 and TRBJ1-5; a possible D gene is TRBD1 (5 bases). The length of the CDR3 is 16 residues. The germline V and J ends were trimmed by 1 base and 0 bases, with 10 bases remaining between them. Germline V gene sequence: CDR1 SGHDN, CDR2 FVKESK. CDR3 in amino acids: CASSQGTPYSNQPQHF. The CDR3 nucleotides are TGTGCCAGCAGCCAAGGGACACCTTATAGCAATCAGCCCCAGCATTTT.

Comment on this clone: Other DNA sequences in this sample translate to the same CDR3. The J gene is TRBJ1-1, the V gene TRBV18; D not certain. This CDR3 contains 14 residues. CDR1 and CDR2 (germline): KGHSH, LQKENI. Trimming took off 2 bases at V and 2 bases at J, with 9 bases between the two ends. The chain's CDR3 is CASSPGGGNTEAFF. The DNA for the CDR3 is TGTGCCAGCTCACCAGGCGGCGGAAACACTGAAGCTTTCTTT.

The chain links TRBV27 to TRBJ1-6; D is ambiguous. V lost 2 bases and J lost 11, with 19 bases in between. Germline CDR1 is MNHEY and CDR2 is SMNVEV (reference sequence). This CDR3 has 16 amino acids. Here the CDR3 DNA reads TGTGCCAGCAGTTTAGAAAGGACCCTATTGTCTACACCCCTCCACTTT. Translation: CASSLERTLLSTPLHF.

This clone appeared once. Additional DNA sequences in this sample encode the identical CDR3. The V call is TRBV6-1, the J call TRBJ1-4; TRBD1 agrees at 9 bases. The CDR3 sequence is 15 residues long. The V gene end was trimmed by 2 bases and the J gene end by 4 bases; junction bases not matched to a gene: 2. Germline lookup yields CDR1 MNHNS and CDR2 SASEGT. CDR3 in amino acids: CASSEPGQGNEKLFF. The CDR3 DNA follows: TGTGCCAGCAGTGAACCGGGACAGGGTAATGAAAAACTGTTTTTT.

As regards this clone: At the DNA level, this CDR3 is encoded by other sequences in the same sample as well. The chain carries TRBV5-5 and TRBJ2-7; no clear D gene. The CDR3 loop spans 12 amino acids. Deletions cut 0 bases from V and 6 bases from J, with 7 bases between. Germline CDR1 and CDR2: SGHKS and YYEKEE (reference sequence). In DNA, the CDR3 is TGTGCCAGCAGCTTGGGGGGTGGCGAGCAGTACTTC. Translation: CASSLGGGEQYF.

V and J are TRBV27 and TRBJ2-1; no clear D. Trimming removed 0 bases at V and 3 bases at J, with 12 bases between. CDR3 length equals 16 residues. CDR1 is MNHEY, CDR2 SMNVEV, per germline (reference sequence). The CDR3 sequence: CASSLSTRYSYNEQFF. The CDR3 DNA follows: TGTGCCAGCAGTTTATCGACTCGGTACAGCTACAATGAGCAGTTCTTC.

V usage is TRBV11-1 and J usage is TRBJ2-1, with 8 positions matching TRBD1. The CDR3 loop spans 14 amino acids. CDR1 and CDR2 from the germline V gene are SGHAT and FQDESV (reference sequence). V lost 5 bases to trimming and J lost 8 bases; unmatched junction nucleotides: 8. The CDR3 loop is CASSLGQGWHEQFF. The CDR3, as DNA: TGTGCCAGCAGCCTCGGACAGGGCTGGCATGAGCAGTTCTTC.

V usage is TRBV7-9 and J usage is TRBJ1-2, with TRBD1 matching over 8 bases. Germline values: CDR1 SEHNR, CDR2 FQNEAQ (reference sequence). This CDR3 has 19 amino acids. Losses at the gene ends were 4 bases for V and 3 bases for J; bases not matched to a gene: 19. In nucleotides, the CDR3 is TGTGCCAGCAGCTCCCCCTACCCGCCCGGGACAGGATTTGACTATGGCTACACCTTC. Protein product: CASSSPYPPGTGFDYGYTF.

This chain connects TRBV5-1 to TRBJ2-7; D perhaps matches TRBD2 (6 bases). Germline CDR1 SGHRS, CDR2 YFSETQ. This CDR3 spans 14 amino acids. The V end lost 4 bases, the J end lost 0 bases, and 11 bases lay between the germline ends. This CDR3 reads CASSAGPNSYEQYF. The CDR3 DNA is TGCGCCAGCAGCGCGGGACCCAACTCCTACGAGCAGTACTTC.

This sequence joins TRBV30 and TRBJ2-4, with D possibly matching TRBD2 (6 bases). This CDR3 has 15 amino acids. Germline V CDR1 and CDR2: GTSNPN, SVGIG (reference sequence). V lost 0 bases, J lost 1 base, and 10 bases lay in between. The CDR3 DNA reads TGTGCCTGGAGTGTGAAGGGGAGGGCCAAAAACATTCAGTACTTC. Its protein product is CAWSVKGRAKNIQYF.

Points on this clone: Other nucleotide sequences in the sample specify the same CDR3. The chain couples TRBV6-6 to TRBJ2-3; D call uncertain. This CDR3 is 12 amino acids long. V gave up 5 bases and J gave up 4 bases, with 7 bases separating them. Germline V gives CDR1 MNHNY, CDR2 SVGAGI (reference sequence). CDR3 in amino acids: CASSPIPDTQYF. The CDR3 DNA reads as TGTGCCAGCAGTCCTATACCAGATACGCAGTATTTT.

As for this clone: The sample carries other DNA sequences with the same CDR3. The chain carries TRBV28 and TRBJ2-5; D gene ambiguous. Per the germline V gene, CDR1 is MDHEN and CDR2 is SYDVKM. CDR3 length: 11 residues. V dropped 9 bases and J dropped 0 bases, with 5 bases sitting between them. CDR3 coding DNA: TGTGCCAGTAGCTACCAAGAGACCCAGTACTTC. Translated, it gives CASSYQETQYF.

The rearrangement joins TRBV29-1 to TRBJ2-3; possibly TRBD1 for D (5 bases). Trimming cost V 6 bases and J 3 bases, with 13 bases left between them. CDR3 length: 13 residues. Germline loops: CDR1 SQVTM, CDR2 ANQGSEA. The CDR3: CSVGARQTDTQYF. The CDR3 DNA follows: TGCAGCGTCGGAGCCCGACAGACAGATACGCAGTATTTT.

This chain joins TRBV11-2 and TRBJ1-3; D is uncertain. The CDR3 spans 13 residues. V gave up 3 bases and J gave up 4 bases, with 7 bases separating them. CDR1 is SGHAT and CDR2 is FQNNGV in the germline V gene. The CDR3 loop is CASSLALGNTIYF. The CDR3 coding sequence is TGTGCCAGCAGCTTGGCACTCGGAAACACCATATATTTT. The full variable domain, in which reference TRBV11-2 and TRBJ1-3 provide the parts outside the CDR3, is EAGVAQSPRYKIIEKRQSVAFWCNPISGHATLYWYQQILGQGPKLLIQFQNNGVVDDSQLPKDRFSAERLKGVDSTLKIQPAKLEDSAVYLCASSLALGNTIYFGEGSWLTVV.

J is TRBJ2-3 and V is TRBV5-6; the match to TRBD2 covers 10 bases. The V gene's germline CDR1 is SGHDT and CDR2 YYEEEE. There are 16 residues in the CDR3. Unmatched junction bases numbered 6, after V lost 2 bases and J lost 3 bases. The CDR3 protein is CASSFVLAGKTDTQYF. The CDR3 nucleotides are TGTGCCAGCAGCTTCGTACTAGCGGGAAAAACAGATACGCAGTATTTT.

V and J are TRBV10-3 and TRBJ2-1, with 16 positions matching TRBD2. Germline CDR1 and CDR2: ENHRY and SYGVKD. The CDR3 totals 18 residues. V trimming: 8 bases; J trimming: 8 bases; junction bases outside the gene matches: 15. CDR3 in amino acids: CAIRRPGLAGGLYDEQFF. The CDR3 region has the DNA TGTGCCATCCGACGACCGGGACTAGCGGGAGGGCTGTACGATGAGCAGTTCTTC.

The chain couples TRBV19 to TRBJ2-7; tentatively, D is TRBD2 (6 bases). This CDR3 has 15 amino acids. Trimming pared 3 bases from V and 0 bases from J, leaving 12 bases between. The germline gives CDR1 LNHDA, CDR2 SQIVND (reference sequence). CDR3 residues: CASSIAGLSSYEQYF. DNA of the CDR3: TGTGCCAGTAGTATTGCGGGGCTGAGCTCCTACGAGCAGTACTTC.

A note on this clone: One end of the junction is discordant with germline, which a read error may explain. The chain uses TRBV7-2 and TRBJ2-3; possibly TRBD2 for D (6 bases). This CDR3 comprises 14 residues. CDR1 SGHTA and CDR2 FQGNSA come from the germline V gene. The chain's CDR3 is CASSLARGPDTQYF. In DNA, the CDR3 is TGTGCCAGCAGCCTAGCGCGAGGGCCGGATACGCAGTATTTT.

For the CDR3, the DNA is TGCAGCGTTGTTGCAGACGCGGACACCGGGGAGCTGTTTTTT. It yields the protein CSVVADADTGELFF. The chain carries TRBV29-1 and TRBJ2-2; no definite D call. CDR1 SQVTM and CDR2 ANQGSEA come from the germline V gene. V was cut by 4 bases and J by 3 bases, with 12 bases left in between. The CDR3 is 14 amino acids.

CDR3 in DNA: TGTGCCAGCAGCCCTGACAGGGGGCCTGGGGCCAACGTCCTGACTTTC. Protein product: CASSPDRGPGANVLTF. The chain employs TRBV11-3 and TRBJ2-6; 10 positions match TRBD1. With V trimmed by 5 bases and J by 2 bases, 3 bases remained unmatched. The CDR3 spans 16 residues. Germline V gene sequence: CDR1 SGHNT, CDR2 YENEEA.

This clone showed up just a few times. The chain carries TRBV18 and TRBJ1-5, with a weak D call TRBD1 (5 bases). This CDR3 comprises 14 residues. V lost 10 bases, J lost 4 bases, and 17 bases lay in between. Germline V gene sequence: CDR1 KGHSH, CDR2 LQKENI. Written as DNA, the CDR3 is TGTGCCAACCCGGGGAGGACACTAAATCAGCCCCAGCATTTT. Its translation: CANPGRTLNQPQHF.

V usage is TRBV19 and J usage is TRBJ2-3; 9 bases map to TRBD1. There are 15 residues in the CDR3. CDR1 LNHDA and CDR2 SQIVND come from the germline V gene (reference sequence). V lost 3 bases and J lost 9; bases outside the gene matches: 10. The DNA of the CDR3 is TGTGCCAGTAGTATGCCGGGACAGGGTCCTGAGACGCAGTATTTT. It encodes CASSMPGQGPETQYF.